This T cell receptor beta chain was sequenced for a study of CD8 T cells in ankylosing spondylitis. This CDR3 has 13 residues. Between the trimmed V and J ends, which lost 6 bases and 1 base, there was a span of 10 bases. CDR1 is SGHTA and CDR2 is FQGNSA in the germline V gene. Quantitative 5'-RACE with molecular barcodes was used to make the TCR beta libraries. TCRdb reprocessed the 5' RACE reads with MiXCR, giving one entry per CDR3 protein. In the table there are approximately 540,000 distinct CDR3 sequences, roughly 13% of which are singletons. This clonotype was detected many times. Its antigen remains unknown. Study-level findings and limits: Reactive arthritis synovial fluid and blood previously showed some of these motif variants. A motif in TCR beta, a set of 8 or 9 highly homologous variants, appeared characteristic of ankylosing spondylitis blood.

The chain employs TRBV7-2 and TRBJ2-7, with D uncertain. Sequencing was carried out using blood, either unsorted or a sorted T cell fraction (not recorded which). This clonotype was sampled from a male donor with ankylosing spondylitis. The CDR3 sequence: CASSRLVSYEQYF. CDR3 bases: TGTGCCAGCAGTCGACTGGTGTCCTACGAGCAGTACTTC.